This T cell receptor (beta chain) emerged from a study of cytomegalovirus exposure and HLA in healthy donors. PCR involved 60 Vbeta and 13 Jbeta primers. Per the original data handling: Later reanalysis found 75 million to 100 million unique TCR beta chains, around 9.9 million of them shared. TCRdb keeps only in-frame clones here, not all; method: immunoSEQ multiplex PCR. The V and J calls and clone size were taken over from that table, and D and trimming were inferred from the DNA. The sample has approximately 150,000 clones, 88% seen once; the top ten hold around 0.54%. Worth noting for this clone: Its target is not known.

The CDR3 is 14 amino acids. Germline loops: CDR1 SGHTA, CDR2 FQGNSA. Trimming pared 8 bases from V and 0 bases from J, leaving 12 bases between. Study-level results: One variant, a missense change in DCLRE1C, was linked in a later analysis to TCR beta V- and J-gene trimming.

The chain has TRBV7-2 and TRBJ2-3; a weak D match, TRBD2 (5 bases). Sample: PBMCs. The sequence came from a woman in her thirties or forties in good health and CMV-seronegative. The CDR3: CASGVATSTDTQYF. The CDR3 nucleotides are TGTGCCAGCGGGGTAGCGACTAGCACAGATACGCAGTATTTT.